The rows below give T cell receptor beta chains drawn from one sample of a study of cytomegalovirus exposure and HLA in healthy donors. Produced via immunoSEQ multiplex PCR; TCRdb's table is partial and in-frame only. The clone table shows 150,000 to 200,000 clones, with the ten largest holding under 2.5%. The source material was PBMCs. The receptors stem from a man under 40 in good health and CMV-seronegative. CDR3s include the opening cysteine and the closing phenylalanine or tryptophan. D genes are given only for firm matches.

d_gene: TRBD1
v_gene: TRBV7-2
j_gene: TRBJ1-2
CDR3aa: CASSLEYRGPYGYTF
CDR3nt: TGTGCCAGCAGCTTAGAATACAGGGGGCCCTATGGCTACACCTTC

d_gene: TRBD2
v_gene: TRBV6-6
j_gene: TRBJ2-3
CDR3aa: CASTKPGLHTDTQYF
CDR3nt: TGTGCCAGCACCAAACCGGGACTACACACAGATACGCAGTATTTT

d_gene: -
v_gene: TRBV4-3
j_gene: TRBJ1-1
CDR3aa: CASSQLRRSTEAFF
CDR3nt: TGCGCCAGCAGCCAGCTAAGGAGAAGTACTGAAGCTTTCTTT

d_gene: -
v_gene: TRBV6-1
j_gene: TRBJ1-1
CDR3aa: CASSPEVSAFF
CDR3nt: TGTGCCAGCAGTCCTGAGGTTTCAGCTTTCTTT

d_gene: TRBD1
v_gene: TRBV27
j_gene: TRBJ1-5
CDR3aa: CASRPGTGVQPQHF
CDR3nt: TGTGCCAGCAGGCCGGGGACAGGGGTTCAGCCCCAGCATTTT

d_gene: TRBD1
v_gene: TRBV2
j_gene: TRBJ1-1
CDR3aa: CASSTGTGYSLTFF
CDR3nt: TGTGCCAGCAGTACGGGGACAGGCTATAGTTTGACTTTCTTT

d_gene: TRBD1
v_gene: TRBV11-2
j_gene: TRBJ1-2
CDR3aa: CASSSHQGATRNYGYTF
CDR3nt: TGTGCCAGCAGCTCGCACCAGGGGGCTACACGTAACTATGGCTACACCTTC

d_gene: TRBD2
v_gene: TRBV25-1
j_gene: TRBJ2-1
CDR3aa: CASSDQGTSYYNEQFF
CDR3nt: TGTGCCAGCAGTGACCAGGGGACTAGTTACTACAATGAGCAGTTCTTC

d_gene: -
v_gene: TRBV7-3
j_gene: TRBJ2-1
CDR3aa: CASSPHQGGYNEQFF
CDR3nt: TGTGCCAGCAGCCCGCACCAGGGGGGCTACAATGAGCAGTTCTTC

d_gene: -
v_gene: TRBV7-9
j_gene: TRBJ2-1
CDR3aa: CASRINEGEQFF
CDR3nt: TGTGCCAGCAGGATTAACGAGGGTGAGCAGTTCTTC

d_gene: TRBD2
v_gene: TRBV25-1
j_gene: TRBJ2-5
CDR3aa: CASSEVRTSGKETQYF
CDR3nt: TGTGCCAGCAGTGAAGTCCGGACTAGCGGGAAAGAGACCCAGTACTTC

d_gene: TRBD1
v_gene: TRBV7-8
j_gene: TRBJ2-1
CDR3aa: CASSLRETGGFNEQFF
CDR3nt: TGTGCCAGCAGCTTACGTGAGACAGGGGGCTTCAATGAGCAGTTCTTC

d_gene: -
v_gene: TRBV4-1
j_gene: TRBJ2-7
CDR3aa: CASSLGAGSYEQYF
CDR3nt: TGCGCCAGCAGCTTAGGGGCAGGGTCCTACGAGCAGTACTTC

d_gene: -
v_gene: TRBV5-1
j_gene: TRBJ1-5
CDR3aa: CASSLTGEARQPQHF
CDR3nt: TGCGCCAGCAGCCTTACCGGGGAAGCTAGGCAGCCCCAGCATTTT